The 12 T cell receptor beta chains reported below all come from one sample, sequenced in a study of blood T cell repertoires in COVID-19. Sequenced by immunoSEQ multiplex PCR; TCRdb stores in-frame clones only, minus some. Of 300,000 or so clones in the sample, roughly 90% were seen once. Sequenced material: peripheral blood. Every receptor here comes from a man between 18 and 29 years old who had recovered from COVID-19.

V usage is TRBV7-9 and J usage is TRBJ1-1; D not resolved. The CDR3 length is 12 residues. V lost 4 bases and J 8 bases, leaving 11 bases between the germline ends. Germline values: CDR1 SEHNR, CDR2 FQNEAQ (reference sequence). This chain's CDR3 is CASSYEDGEAFF. The DNA of the CDR3 is TGTGCCAGCAGCTATGAGGATGGCGAAGCTTTCTTT.

The CDR3 DNA is TGTGCCAGCAGATATAGCCAGGGCCTCCTTGGGAACACCATATATTTT. As protein: CASRYSQGLLGNTIYF. The genes are TRBV2 and TRBJ1-3, with a tentative D call TRBD1 (5 bases). The length of the CDR3 is 16 residues. V was clipped by 6 bases and J by 7 bases, with 22 bases between them. The germline V gene has CDR1 SNHLY and CDR2 FYNNEI.

The gene calls are TRBV5-1 and TRBJ2-4; tentatively, D is TRBD1 (5 bases). The CDR3 has 16 amino acids. Per the germline V gene, CDR1 is SGHRS and CDR2 is YFSETQ. V was cut by 0 bases and J by 7 bases, with 17 bases left in between. The CDR3 region is CASSLASFEKGNIQYF. Written as DNA, the CDR3 is TGCGCCAGCAGCTTGGCAAGCTTTGAAAAGGGGAACATTCAGTACTTC.

J is TRBJ2-7 and V is TRBV19; TRBD1 agrees at 8 bases. CDR3 length: 14 residues. The ends lost 7 bases at V and 2 bases at J; junction bases unmatched: 7. Germline assignment: CDR1 LNHDA and CDR2 SQIVND (reference sequence). DNA for the CDR3: TGTGCCAGTACCGCGCCGACAGGGGCCTACGAGCAGTACTTC. Translating it yields CASTAPTGAYEQYF. The entire variable domain, with the rest obtained from reference TRBV19 and TRBJ2-7, is as follows: DGGITQSPKYLFRKEGQNVTLSCEQNLNHDAMYWYRQDPGQGLRLIYYSQIVNDFQKGDIAEGYSVSREKKESFPLTVTSAQKNPTAFYLCASTAPTGAYEQYFGPGTRLTVT.

The chain couples TRBV19 to TRBJ1-1; the match to TRBD1 covers 7 bases. V was pared by 6 bases and J by 4 bases, with 8 bases of the junction left unmatched. CDR3 size: 14 residues. The germline CDR1 and CDR2 sequences are LNHDA and SQIVND (reference sequence). CDR3 sequence: CASSRQGSGTEAFF. The DNA for the CDR3 is TGTGCCAGTAGCAGACAGGGTAGCGGCACTGAAGCTTTCTTT.

V usage is TRBV19 and J usage is TRBJ1-2; no clear D. Looked up from germline, CDR1 is LNHDA and CDR2 is SQIVND (reference sequence). Trimming left V 1 base short and J 4 bases short, with 13 bases between. The CDR3 has 15 residues. The CDR3 DNA is TGTGCCAGTAGTATAGGGCAGGCCAGTTTCTATGGCTACACCTTC. Translation gives CASSIGQASFYGYTF.

The J gene is TRBJ1-2, the V gene TRBV5-6; the match to TRBD1 covers 8 bases. Losses at the gene ends were 0 bases for V and 6 bases for J; bases not matched to a gene: 1. The CDR3 is 13 amino acids. Germline-derived CDR1 and CDR2 are SGHDT and YYEEEE. The CDR3 sequence: CASSLDRGDGYTF. The CDR3 DNA is TGTGCCAGCAGCTTGGACAGGGGGGATGGCTACACCTTC.

This chain joins TRBV29-1 and TRBJ1-5, with 11 positions matching TRBD1. With V trimmed by 6 bases and J by 5 bases, 9 bases remained unmatched. Germline CDR1 SQVTM, CDR2 ANQGSEA. The CDR3 is made up of 15 amino acids. The DNA of the CDR3 is TGCAGCGTAACCGGGACAGGGGGTGTGGATCAGCCCCAGCATTTT. Translating gives CSVTGTGGVDQPQHF.

The CDR3 DNA follows: TGTGCCAGCAGCCCTCTCGGACAGGGGAGGGAGACCCAGTACTTC. Translating it yields CASSPLGQGRETQYF. V usage is TRBV9 and J usage is TRBJ2-5; 9 nucleotides match TRBD1. This CDR3 contains 15 residues. Trimming took 4 bases from V and 5 from J; bases not matched to a gene: 9. Germline V gene sequence: CDR1 SGDLS, CDR2 YYNGEE. The full variable domain, completed using reference TRBV9 and TRBJ2-5, is DSGVTQTPKHLITATGQRVTLRCSPRSGDLSVYWYQQSLDQGLQFLIQYYNGEERAKGNILERFSAQQFPDLHSELNLSSLELGDSALYFCASSPLGQGRETQYFGPGTRLLVL.

This clone has just a few counts. The chain links TRBV7-8 to TRBJ1-3; no clear D gene. The length of the CDR3 is 15 residues. The V gene lost 5 bases and the J gene lost 1 base, with 12 bases spanning the gap. Germline V gene data show CDR1 as SGHVS and CDR2 as FQNEAQ. The CDR3 here is CASSPGGLSGNTIYF. The CDR3 bases are TGTGCCAGCAGCCCCGGAGGGCTGTCTGGAAACACCATATATTTT.

The chain has TRBV6-5 and TRBJ1-6; weak D call: TRBD1 (5 bases). The CDR3 loop spans 13 amino acids. Trimming cost V 8 bases and J 5 bases, with 10 bases left between them. The germline V gene has CDR1 MNHEY and CDR2 SVGAGI. This CDR3 is CASCSRDNSPLHF. CDR3 DNA: TGTGCCAGCTGTAGCAGGGATAATTCACCCCTCCACTTT.

This clone was seen just once. The V and J genes are TRBV19 and TRBJ2-7, with 7 nucleotides matching TRBD2. Germline V gene data show CDR1 as LNHDA and CDR2 as SQIVND (reference sequence). This CDR3 region has 14 residues. J was trimmed by 3 bases and V by 1 base; bases with no gene match: 3. This CDR3 is CASSIGTRGYEQYF. In DNA, the CDR3 is TGTGCCAGTAGTATAGGGACTAGAGGCTACGAGCAGTACTTC. Full variable domain (outside the CDR3, taken from reference TRBV19 and TRBJ2-7): DGGITQSPKYLFRKEGQNVTLSCEQNLNHDAMYWYRQDPGQGLRLIYYSQIVNDFQKGDIAEGYSVSREKKESFPLTVTSAQKNPTAFYLCASSIGTRGYEQYFGPGTRLTVT.